This T cell receptor beta chain was captured by sequencing in a study of cytomegalovirus exposure and HLA in healthy donors. Study results and caveats: The majority of TCR sequences were rare, yet some public TCRs appeared in many donors.

As to this clone: The antigen is undetermined.

The PCR used 60 Vbeta and 13 Jbeta primers. Some clones are missing from TCRdb's copy, which holds only in-frame ones; the method was immunoSEQ multiplex PCR. Found here are 150,000 to 200,000 clones, around 83% of them singletons; the top ten hold approximately 6.5%. Trimming cost V 4 bases and J 8 bases; bases outside gene matches: 20. This CDR3 is 18 amino acids long. The V gene's germline CDR1 is SGHVS and CDR2 FNYEAQ. V gene TRBV7-6 combines with J gene TRBJ2-1; 7 bases match TRBD2. Sequencing input: PBMCs. The receptor was isolated from a woman between 50 and 59 years old in good health and CMV-seropositive. The CDR3 nucleotides are TGTGCCAGCAGCTCGCTCGACGAAAGACTAGCAGTAGGGGATGAGCAGTTCTTC. It encodes CASSSLDERLAVGDEQFF.